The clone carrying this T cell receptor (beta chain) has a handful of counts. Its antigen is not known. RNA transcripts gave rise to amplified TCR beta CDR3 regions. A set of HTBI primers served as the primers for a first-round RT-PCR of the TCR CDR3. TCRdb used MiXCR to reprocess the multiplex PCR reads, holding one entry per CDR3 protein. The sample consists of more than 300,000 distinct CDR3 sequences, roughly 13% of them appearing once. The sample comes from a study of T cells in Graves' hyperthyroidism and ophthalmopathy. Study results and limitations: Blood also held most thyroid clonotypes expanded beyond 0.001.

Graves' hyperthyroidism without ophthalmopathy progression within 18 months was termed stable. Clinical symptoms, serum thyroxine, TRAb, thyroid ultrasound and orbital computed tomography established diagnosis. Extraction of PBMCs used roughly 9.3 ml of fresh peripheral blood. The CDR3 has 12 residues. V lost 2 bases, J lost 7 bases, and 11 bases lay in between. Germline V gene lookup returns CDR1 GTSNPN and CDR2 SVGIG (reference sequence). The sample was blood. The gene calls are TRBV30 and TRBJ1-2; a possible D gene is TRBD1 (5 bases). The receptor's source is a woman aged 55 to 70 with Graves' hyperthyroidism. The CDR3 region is CAWSKPGPGYTF. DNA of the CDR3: TGTGCCTGGAGTAAGCCAGGGCCTGGCTACACCTTC.